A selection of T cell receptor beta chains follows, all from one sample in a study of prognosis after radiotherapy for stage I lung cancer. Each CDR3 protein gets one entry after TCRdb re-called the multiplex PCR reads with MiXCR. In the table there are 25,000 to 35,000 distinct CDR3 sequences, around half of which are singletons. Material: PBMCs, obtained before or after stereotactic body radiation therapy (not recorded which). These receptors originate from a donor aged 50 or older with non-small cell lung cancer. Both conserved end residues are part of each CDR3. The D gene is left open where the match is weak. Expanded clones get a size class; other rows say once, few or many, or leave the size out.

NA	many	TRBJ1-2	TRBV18	TGTGCCAGCTCACAAGGGCAGGGAGTGGTCTATGGCTACACCTTC	CASSQGQGVVYGYTF
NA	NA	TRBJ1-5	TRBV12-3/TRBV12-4	TGTGCCAGCAGGTCCCCCCGGGTCAATCAGCCCCAGCATTTT	CASRSPRVNQPQHF
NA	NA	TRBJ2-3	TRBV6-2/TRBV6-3	TGTGCCAGCACCGGGGGAGCCTACACAGATACGCAGTATTTT	CASTGGAYTDTQYF
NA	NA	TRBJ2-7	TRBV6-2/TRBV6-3	TGTGCCAGCAGGGGAGCTGTGGGGTCCTACGAGCAGTACTTC	CASRGAVGSYEQYF
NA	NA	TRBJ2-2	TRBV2	TGTGCCAGCACTAAGAACGTTGGATGGCCTTCCGGGGAGCTGTTTTTT	CASTKNVGWPSGELFF
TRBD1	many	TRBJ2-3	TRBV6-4	TGTGCCAGCAGTCTCCGGACAGGGGATACGCAGTATTTT	CASSLRTGDTQYF
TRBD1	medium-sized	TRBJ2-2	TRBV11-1	TGTGCCAGCAGCCCCAGGGGGCGAACCGGGGAGCTGTTTTTT	CASSPRGRTGELFF
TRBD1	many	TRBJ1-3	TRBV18	TGTGCCAGCTCACTCGGACAGGGTACCGGAAACACCATATATTTT	CASSLGQGTGNTIYF
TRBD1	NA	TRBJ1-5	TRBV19	TGTGCCAGTACCCCAACAGGGGGCCATAGAGATCAGCCCCAGCATTTT	CASTPTGGHRDQPQHF
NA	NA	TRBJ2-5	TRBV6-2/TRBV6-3	TGTACAAGCAGTACAGGTTGGGGGGAGACCCAGTACTTC	CTSSTGWGETQYF
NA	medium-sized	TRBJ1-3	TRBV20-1	TGCAGTGCTAGAGAACTCGGGGGGGTTTCTGGAAACACCATATATTTT	CSARELGGVSGNTIYF
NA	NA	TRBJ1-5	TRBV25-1	TGTGCCAGGAGTTCTCAGGGACCTTATAGCAATCAGCCACAGCATTTT	CARSSQGPYSNQPQHF
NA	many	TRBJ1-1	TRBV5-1	TGCGCCAGCAGCTCGCAACCCACGGGCACTGAAGCTTTCTTT	CASSSQPTGTEAFF
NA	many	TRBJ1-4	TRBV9	TGTGCCAGCAGCGGGTCTAATGAAAAACTGTTTTTT	CASSGSNEKLFF
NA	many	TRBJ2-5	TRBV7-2	TGTGCCAGCAGAGATGGCAGGAACAGAGAGACCCAGTACTTC	CASRDGRNRETQYF
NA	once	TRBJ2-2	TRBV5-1	TGCGCCAGCAGTTATTCGACGGGAGTAAACGGGGAGCTGTTTTTT	CASSYSTGVNGELFF
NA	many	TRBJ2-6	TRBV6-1	TGTGCCAGCAAACCATCCGGGGCCAACGTCCTGACTTTC	CASKPSGANVLTF
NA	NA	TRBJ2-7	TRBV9	TGTGCCAGCAGCGTAGCCCCGACAGGTCATGACGAGCAGTACTTC	CASSVAPTGHDEQYF
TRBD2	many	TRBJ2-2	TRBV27	TGTGCCAGCAGTTTCCGGGCTAGCGGAGACACCGGGGAGCTGTTTTTT	CASSFRASGDTGELFF
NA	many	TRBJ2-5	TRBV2	TGTGCCAGCAGTGGGGGACGGGAGTATCTGGAGACCCAGTACTTC	CASSGGREYLETQYF
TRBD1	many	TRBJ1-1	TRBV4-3	TGCGCCAGCAATCCGAAAGGGGGCTTCGGGATAGGCCCAGCTTTCTTT	CASNPKGGFGIGPAFF
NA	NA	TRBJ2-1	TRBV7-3	TGTGCCAGCAGCCCCTCTACGGCGGGTCACAATGAGCAGTTCTTC	CASSPSTAGHNEQFF
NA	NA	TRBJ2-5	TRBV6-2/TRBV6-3	TGTGCCAGCAGGACTGATGGAGAGACCCAGTACTTC	CASRTDGETQYF
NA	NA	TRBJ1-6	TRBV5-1	TGCGCCAGCAGCCGGAAGATAGATAATTCACCCCTCCACTTT	CASSRKIDNSPLHF
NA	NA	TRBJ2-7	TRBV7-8	TGTGCCAGCAGCCGTCTCCAGGTGGAGCAGTACTTT	CASSRLQVEQYF
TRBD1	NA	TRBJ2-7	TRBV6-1	TGTGCCAGCAGATGGGACAGGGACACCTACGAGCAGTACTTC	CASRWDRDTYEQYF
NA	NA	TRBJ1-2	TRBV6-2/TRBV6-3	TGTGCCAGCAGCCGTCCCGGGGTCGGCGGCTATGGCTACACCTTC	CASSRPGVGGYGYTF
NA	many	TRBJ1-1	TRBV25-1	TGTGCCAGCAGTGGAGGGGCATACACTGAAGCTTTCTTT	CASSGGAYTEAFF
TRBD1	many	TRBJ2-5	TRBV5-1	TGCGCCAGCAGCCGGATTCCTGGACAGGCATGGGAGACCCAGTACTTC	CASSRIPGQAWETQYF
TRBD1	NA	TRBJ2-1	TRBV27	TGTGCCAGCAGCACACGTGACAGGGGAGAAGGTGATCAGTTCTTC	CASSTRDRGEGDQFF
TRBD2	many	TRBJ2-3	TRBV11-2	TGTGCCAGCAGCTTTACTAGCGGGAGTAGTGATACGCAGTATTTT	CASSFTSGSSDTQYF
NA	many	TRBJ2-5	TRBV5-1	TGCGCCAGCAGCCCGGACCCCCGACAAGAGACCCAGTACTTC	CASSPDPRQETQYF
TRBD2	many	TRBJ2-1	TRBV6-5	TGTGCCAGCAGTTCCCCACTAGCGGAGTCCTACAATGAGCAGTTCTTC	CASSSPLAESYNEQFF
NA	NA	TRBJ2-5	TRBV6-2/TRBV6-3	TGTGCCACCTACTTCGGACAGATCCAAGAGACCAAGTACTTC	CATYFGQIQETKYF
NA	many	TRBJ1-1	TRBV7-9	TGTGCCAGCAGCTATATAAACACTGAAGCTTTCTTT	CASSYINTEAFF
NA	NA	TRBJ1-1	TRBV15	TGTGCCACCAGCAGAGACAGGGGAGAAGCTTTCTTT	CATSRDRGEAFF
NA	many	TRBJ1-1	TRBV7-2	TGTGCCAGCAGCTTTATTGGTTCGCGCACTGAAGCTTTCTTT	CASSFIGSRTEAFF
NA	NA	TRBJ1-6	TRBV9	TGTGCCAGCAGATCCAGGACCGCAAATTCACCCCTCCACTTT	CASRSRTANSPLHF
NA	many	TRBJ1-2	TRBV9	TGTGCCAGCAGCGCTCCTGAGGGCTACACCTTC	CASSAPEGYTF
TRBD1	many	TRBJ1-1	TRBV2	TGTGCCAGCAGGGCGGACAGGGCCCTCACTGAAGCTTTCTTT	CASRADRALTEAFF
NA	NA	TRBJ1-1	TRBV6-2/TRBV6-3	TGTGCCAGCAGTGGGGCGTCGAACACTGAAGCTTTCTTT	CASSGASNTEAFF
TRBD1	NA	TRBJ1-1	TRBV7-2	TGTGCCAGCAGCGCAGCTACAGGGGTGAACACTGAAGCTTTCTTT	CASSAATGVNTEAFF
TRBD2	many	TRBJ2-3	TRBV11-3	TGTGCCAGCAGCTTCGCTAGCGGGGGGGGCACAGATACGCAGTATTTT	CASSFASGGGTDTQYF
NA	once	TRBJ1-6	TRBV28	TGTGCCAGCAGTTACATAGCTACACCCATCCAATTT	CASSYIATPIQF
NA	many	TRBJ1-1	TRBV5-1	TGCGCCAGCAGCTTGGCCGGGGGTGGCATCACTGAAGCTTTCTTT	CASSLAGGGITEAFF
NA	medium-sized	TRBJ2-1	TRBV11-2	TGTGCCAGCAGCGGAATTCGAGGGCGGTACAATGAGCAGTTCTTC	CASSGIRGRYNEQFF
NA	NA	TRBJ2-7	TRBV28	TGTGCCAGCAGTTCTCTCAGGGTCGAAGGGTCAGGGGAGCAGTACTTC	CASSSLRVEGSGEQYF
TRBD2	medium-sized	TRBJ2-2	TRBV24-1	TGTGCCACCAGTGATCTCCCAACTAGCGGAGGGATCTTGGGGGAGCTGTTTTTT	CATSDLPTSGGILGELFF
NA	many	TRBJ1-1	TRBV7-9	TGTGCCAGCAGCCCTACAGGGAAGTCCTCCGGTGAAGCTTTCTTT	CASSPTGKSSGEAFF
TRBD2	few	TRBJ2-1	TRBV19	TGTGCCAGTAGTATCATTCCCGGGACTAGCGGGAGCCCCAAGTACAATGAGCAGTTCTTC	CASSIIPGTSGSPKYNEQFF
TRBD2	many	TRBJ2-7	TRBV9	TGTGCCAGCAGCCCCGGGGGGGGCGGGACTTACGAGCAGTACTTC	CASSPGGGGTYEQYF
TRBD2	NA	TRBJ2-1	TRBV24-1	TGTGCCACCAGTGAACCTAGCGGGAGTTGGGCTGAGCAGTTCTTC	CATSEPSGSWAEQFF
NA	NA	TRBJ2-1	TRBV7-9	TGTGCCAGCAGCCCCCACGGACAACGTGCCTACCAACACCAGTTCTTC	CASSPHGQRAYQHQFF
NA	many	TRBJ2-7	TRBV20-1	TGCAGTGCTAGAGCACCTACGGAAGAGCAGTACTTC	CSARAPTEEQYF
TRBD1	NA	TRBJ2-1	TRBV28	TGTGCCAGCAGTTCCGCCGGGACAGGGGTCTTCTTC	CASSSAGTGVFF